Below, 26 T cell receptor beta chains from the same sample are listed, as sequenced in a study of blood T cell repertoires in COVID-19. TCRdb's copy holds only in-frame clones and misses some; the assay was immunoSEQ multiplex PCR. The table shows fewer than 350,000 clones, with around 85% occurring only once. Material: PBMCs or T cells enriched from blood (not recorded which). The receptor set was obtained from a woman between 50 and 59 years old who had recovered from COVID-19.

The rearrangement joins TRBV7-7 to TRBJ2-1; weak D call: TRBD2 (7 bases). The CDR3 consists of 15 residues. Germline lookup yields CDR1 SSHAT and CDR2 FNYEAQ (reference sequence). V was pared by 1 base and J by 6 bases, with 13 bases between. CDR3 amino acids: CASSLGGGASNEQFF. The CDR3 coding sequence is TGTGCCAGCAGCTTAGGTGGGGGGGCTAGCAATGAGCAGTTCTTC.

The genes are TRBV15 and TRBJ2-2; 7 positions agree with TRBD2. The CDR3 is made up of 16 amino acids. Germline values: CDR1 LNHNV, CDR2 YYDKDF (reference sequence). The V and J ends lost 9 bases and 4 bases, in that order; junction bases with no gene match: 14. CDR3 residues: CATFNPGGSSTGELFF. The CDR3 DNA follows: TGTGCCACGTTCAATCCGGGCGGGAGTAGCACCGGGGAGCTGTTTTTT.

This clone has only one observation. The rearrangement uses TRBV4-2 and TRBJ1-3; TRBD1 agrees at 8 bases. The CDR3 spans 16 residues. CDR1 is LGHNA, CDR2 YNFKEQ, per germline. Trimming took 1 base from V and 0 from J; bases not matched to a gene: 2. The CDR3 region is CASSQAGGSSGNTIYF. CDR3 nucleotide sequence: TGTGCCAGCAGCCAAGCAGGGGGCTCCTCTGGAAACACCATATATTTT.

The rearrangement joins TRBV3-1 (or the pseudogene TRBV3-2) to TRBJ1-4; the D gene is possibly TRBD1 (6 bases). Germline CDR1 reads LGHDT; CDR2 reads YNNKEL (reference sequence). There are 17 residues in the CDR3. V lost 5 bases and J lost 4, with 20 bases in between. The DNA for the CDR3 is TGTGCCAGCAGCGGGGGGGCCGATCGCGGTGGTAATGAAAAACTGTTTTTT. Its translation: CASSGGADRGGNEKLFF.

In this sample, this clone turned up once. The chain uses TRBV7-9 and TRBJ1-2; 9 bases map to TRBD1. The CDR3 contains 15 residues. Germline CDR1 SEHNR, CDR2 FQNEAQ (reference sequence). V was clipped by 0 bases and J by 4 bases; unmatched bases: 3. This CDR3 is CASSLAGTGSYGYTF. CDR3 DNA: TGTGCCAGCAGCTTAGCCGGGACAGGGAGCTATGGCTACACCTTC.

The V call is TRBV2, the J call TRBJ1-4; TRBD1 matches 7 bases. CDR3 size: 14 residues. With V trimmed by 6 bases and J by 8 bases, 9 bases remained unmatched. Per germline, CDR1 SNHLY and CDR2 FYNNEI. CDR3 DNA sequence: TGTGCCAGCAGGACACAGGGGATAGGGGAAAAACTGTTTTTT. Protein product: CASRTQGIGEKLFF.

V is TRBV6-5 and J is TRBJ2-3, with 13 bases matching TRBD2. The V segment lost 11 bases and the J segment 6 bases; nucleotides outside the gene matches: 8. From germline, CDR1 is MNHEY and CDR2 SVGAGI. This CDR3 has 14 residues. The CDR3 DNA reads TGTGCCTCCCGACTAGCGGGGGGCGGGGATACGCAGTATTTT. It translates to CASRLAGGGDTQYF.

The gene calls are TRBV3-1 (or the pseudogene TRBV3-2) and TRBJ2-2; 9 positions match TRBD2. Germline loops: CDR1 LGHDT, CDR2 YNNKEL (reference sequence). This CDR3 has 20 residues. Trimming removed 0 bases from V and 4 bases from J; junction bases left unmatched: 15. The CDR3 region is CASSQDPRTSDRGVTGELFF. CDR3 in DNA: TGTGCCAGCAGCCAAGATCCCCGGACTAGCGACAGAGGGGTCACCGGGGAGCTGTTTTTT.

The chain joins TRBV19 to TRBJ2-1; 9 positions match TRBD1. Germline-derived CDR1 and CDR2 are LNHDA and SQIVND (reference sequence). This CDR3 has 16 amino acids. The V segment lost 3 bases and the J segment 7 bases; nucleotides outside the gene matches: 10. For the CDR3, the DNA is TGTGCCAGTAGTATCCCCGGGACAGGGCGAAGGAATGAGCAGTTCTTC. It is translated as CASSIPGTGRRNEQFF.

This chain uses TRBV4-1 with TRBJ2-4, with TRBD1 matching 7 bases. The CDR3 totals 17 residues. CDR1 and CDR2 from the germline V gene are MGHRA and YSYEKL. With 1 base clipped from V and 6 bases from J, the junction kept 12 bases outside the gene matches. This chain's CDR3 is CASSQGGNRGVRNIQYF. Here the CDR3 DNA reads TGCGCCAGCAGCCAAGGTGGGAACAGGGGAGTTCGAAACATTCAGTACTTC.

This chain joins TRBV7-8 and TRBJ2-5, with 9 bases that match TRBD1. Trimming took 5 bases from V and 2 from J; bases not matched to a gene: 6. Germline CDR1 is SGHVS and CDR2 is FQNEAQ. CDR3 length: 15 residues. The CDR3 bases are TGTGCCAGCAGCCCCCGGACAGGGGCTCAAGAGACCCAGTACTTC. This translates into CASSPRTGAQETQYF.

The chain couples TRBV3-1 (or the pseudogene TRBV3-2) to TRBJ1-2, with D possibly matching TRBD1 (5 bases). The V and J ends lost 6 bases and 4 bases respectively, with 9 bases between them. The CDR3 runs 12 residues. Germline V lookup: CDR1 LGHDT, CDR2 YNNKEL (reference sequence). The CDR3 DNA sequence: TGTGCCAGCAGTATCCAGGGCTATGGCTACACCTTC. Translated: CASSIQGYGYTF.

This clone was counted a few times. The genes are TRBV29-1 and TRBJ1-2; D gene unclear. V gave up 4 bases and J gave up 4 bases, with 10 bases separating them. In germline, CDR1 is SQVTM, CDR2 ANQGSEA. The CDR3 loop spans 12 amino acids. The CDR3 sequence is CSVARQRYGYTF. The CDR3 DNA reads as TGCAGCGTTGCTCGCCAGCGCTATGGCTACACCTTC.

The table lists this clone with a few counts. The rearrangement links TRBV5-5 to TRBJ1-5, with 12 bases fitting TRBD1. Trimming removed 1 base from V and 3 bases from J; junction bases left unmatched: 8. Germline values: CDR1 SGHKS, CDR2 YYEKEE (reference sequence). The CDR3 extends over 18 amino acids. The CDR3 is CASSLFPGQGANNQPQHF. In DNA, the CDR3 is TGTGCCAGCAGCTTGTTTCCGGGACAGGGGGCAAACAATCAGCCCCAGCATTTT.

With regard to this clone: One end of the junction fails to match germline, which may point to a read error. The DNA of the CDR3 is TGTGCCAGCAGCTCCCAAGGCGGGACAGGGTCGCGGTTC. Translation gives CASSSQGGTGSRF. The chain joins TRBV11-2 to TRBJ1-2; 9 nucleotides agree with TRBD1. The CDR3 is made up of 13 amino acids. Per germline, CDR1 SGHAT and CDR2 FQNNGV.

V usage is TRBV19 and J usage is TRBJ1-3; D unclear. This CDR3 contains 14 residues. V was pared by 7 bases and J by 0 bases, with 10 bases between. Looked up from germline, CDR1 is LNHDA and CDR2 is SQIVND (reference sequence). The CDR3 sequence: CASMSQVSGNTIYF. In nucleotides, the CDR3 is TGTGCCAGTATGTCGCAGGTCTCTGGAAACACCATATATTTT.

The chain couples TRBV20-1 to TRBJ1-2; possible D gene TRBD1, 6 bases. Germline V lookup: CDR1 DFQATT, CDR2 SNEGSKA (reference sequence). Between the trimmed V and J ends, which lost 8 bases and 8 bases, there was a span of 15 bases. The CDR3 consists of 11 residues. CDR3 bases: TGCAGTCAAGGGGGGGCGCGAGGCTACACCTTC. Amino acids: CSQGGARGYTF.

The gene calls are TRBV30 and TRBJ2-5; 8 positions agree with TRBD1. After removal of 0 bases from V and 5 bases from J, the junction contained 2 bases not matched to a gene. The CDR3 has 13 residues. The germline V gene has CDR1 GTSNPN and CDR2 SVGIG (reference sequence). CDR3 in amino acids: CAWSVTGGETQYF. CDR3 coding DNA: TGTGCCTGGAGTGTAACAGGGGGGGAGACCCAGTACTTC. The full variable domain, with the rest looked up from reference TRBV30 and TRBJ2-5, is SQTIHQWPATLVQPVGSPLSLECTVEGTSNPNLYWYRQAAGRGLQLLFYSVGIGQISSEVPQNLSASRPQDRQFILSSKKLLLSDSGFYLCAWSVTGGETQYFGPGTRLLVL.

This clone was seen a single time. This chain links TRBV15 with TRBJ1-3; D is unclear. The length of the CDR3 is 16 residues. The V end was cut by 5 bases, the J end by 2 bases, with 16 bases between. Germline lookup yields CDR1 LNHNV and CDR2 YYDKDF (reference sequence). In DNA form, the CDR3 reads TGTGCCACCAGCCCCCGAGGAAAGTCTACTGGAAACACCATATATTTT. This sequence encodes CATSPRGKSTGNTIYF.

The V and J genes are TRBV20-1 and TRBJ1-2; D gene uncertain. Trimming removed 3 bases from V and 8 bases from J, with 16 bases in between. CDR1 is DFQATT and CDR2 is SNEGSKA in the germline V gene (reference sequence). This CDR3 spans 13 amino acids. The CDR3 protein is CSASSTTEGGYTF. The CDR3 bases are TGCAGTGCTAGTAGTACGACTGAGGGCGGCTACACCTTC.

CDR3 sequence reads: CASSWAASGGAFTYEQYF. The CDR3 nucleotides are TGTGCCAGCAGCTGGGCAGCTAGCGGGGGGGCTTTTACTTACGAGCAGTACTTC. V is TRBV7-9 and J is TRBJ2-7; 12 bases align to TRBD2. The CDR3 is 18 amino acids. The V gene end was trimmed by 4 bases and the J gene end by 4 bases; junction bases not matched to a gene: 14. Germline V gene sequence: CDR1 SEHNR, CDR2 FQNEAQ (reference sequence).

The V and J genes are TRBV5-8 and TRBJ2-1; TRBD2 aligns across 8 bases. The CDR3 is made up of 15 amino acids. V lost 4 bases and J lost 3; bases outside the gene matches: 6. The germline V gene encodes CDR1 SGHTS and CDR2 YDEGEE. The CDR3 DNA follows: TGTGCCAGCAGCCTTAGCGGGAATGACTACAATGAGCAGTTCTTC. It is translated as CASSLSGNDYNEQFF. The complete variable domain, with remaining parts taken from reference TRBV5-8 and TRBJ2-1, reads EAGVTQSPTHLIKTRGQQATLRCSPISGHTSVYWYQQALGLGLQFLLWYDEGEERNRGNFPPRFSGRQFPNYSSELNVNALELEDSALYLCASSLSGNDYNEQFFGPGTRLTVL.

This chain uses TRBV7-2 with TRBJ1-1; possibly TRBD1 for D (6 bases). CDR3 size: 13 residues. Trimming took 1 base from V and 6 from J, leaving 9 bases between them. Looked up from germline, CDR1 is SGHTA and CDR2 is FQGNSA. The CDR3 loop is CASSLEGGAEAFF. CDR3 in DNA: TGTGCCAGCAGCTTAGAAGGGGGAGCTGAAGCTTTCTTT.

This sequence joins TRBV19 and TRBJ1-1; a possible D gene is TRBD1 (6 bases). Trimming cost V 5 bases and J 1 base, with 11 bases left between them. The germline V gene has CDR1 LNHDA and CDR2 SQIVND (reference sequence). The CDR3 sequence is 14 residues long. This chain's CDR3 is CASSADRRNTEAFF. The CDR3 coding sequence is TGTGCCAGTAGTGCTGACAGGCGGAACACTGAAGCTTTCTTT.

V is TRBV6-5 and J is TRBJ1-1; maybe TRBD1 (5 bases). Germline assignment: CDR1 MNHEY and CDR2 SVGAGI. The CDR3 sequence is 15 residues long. V lost 5 bases, J lost 0 bases, and 13 bases lay in between. The CDR3 nucleotides read TGTGCCAGCAGTCCCCAAAAAGGGGTGAACACTGAAGCTTTCTTT. This encodes CASSPQKGVNTEAFF.

The chain joins TRBV19 to TRBJ2-5; 10 bases align to TRBD2. The CDR3 runs to 17 residues. V was clipped by 5 bases and J by 0 bases; unmatched bases: 9. From germline, CDR1 is LNHDA and CDR2 SQIVND (reference sequence). The CDR3 reads CASSGLAGARNQETQYF. CDR3 nucleotide sequence: TGTGCCAGTAGTGGGCTAGCGGGGGCCAGAAACCAAGAGACCCAGTACTTC.